The clone carrying this T cell receptor beta chain has a count of ten or more. Antigen: not known. V dropped 5 bases and J dropped 0 bases, with 11 bases sitting between them. Germline V gene sequence: CDR1 MDHEN, CDR2 SYDVKM. The CDR3 totals 14 residues. These data come from a study of blood T cells in healthy people across ages. Study-wide results and limits: Donor CMV status was unknown, possibly confounding expanded clonotype changes. TCR beta diversity, measured per million T cells, fell in a roughly linear way with age.

The use of a sample-barcoded 5' primer and a J-beta primer mix characterized a second PCR of roughly 6 to 12 cycles. In TCRdb, the 5' RACE reads were re-called with MiXCR into one record per CDR3 protein. The table includes some 710,000 distinct CDR3 sequences, 35% to 50% detected once. The TCR comes from an older man in good health. Sequenced sample: blood. This rearrangement joins TRBV28 to TRBJ2-7; possibly TRBD2 for D (5 bases). The CDR3 spells CASSIEGYSYEQYF. CDR3 sequence (DNA): TGTGCCAGCAGTATAGAGGGTTACTCCTACGAGCAGTACTTC.